Presented here are 2 T cell receptor beta chains from one specimen sequenced in a study of monozygotic twins with inflammatory bowel disease. Reanalyzing the 5' RACE reads, TCRdb keeps one entry per CDR3 protein, without DNA. The sample has 300,000 to 350,000 distinct CDR3 sequences. The sequenced sample was blood. The receptors come from a human donor with ulcerative colitis or Crohn's disease, or a healthy co-twin of an affected twin (not recorded which).

This chain links TRBV6-5 with TRBJ2-1. CDR1 and CDR2 from the germline V gene are MNHEY and SVGAGI. This CDR3 region has 11 residues. CDR3 region: CASSYFDEQFF.

V usage is TRBV4-2 and J usage is TRBJ2-3; TCRdb's assignment of TRBD2 cannot be checked, as there is no DNA. The germline V gene encodes CDR1 LGHNA and CDR2 YNFKEQ. The CDR3 is 14 residues long. The CDR3 loop is CASRKREDEDTQYF.